This TCR beta chain was obtained from a study of control samples from healthy donors and cancer patients. Worth noting for this clone: The junction departs from germline at one end; a sequencing error may be responsible.

Looked up from germline, CDR1 is SGHRS and CDR2 is YFSETQ. This CDR3 region has 17 residues. Sequenced by immunoSEQ multiplex PCR; TCRdb stores in-frame clones only, minus some. The sample lists 150,000 to 200,000 clones; around 94% were seen once. The sample comprised blood. This chain connects TRBV5-1 to TRBJ2-3; 9 bases map to TRBD2. The sequence was obtained from a man between 25 and 39 years old in good health. The CDR3 region is CASSLAETSGSTDAQYF. DNA for the CDR3: TGCGCCAGCAGCTTGGCCGAGACTAGCGGTAGCACAGATGCGCAGTATTTT. Full variable domain (rest looked up from reference TRBV5-1 and TRBJ2-3): KAGVTQTPRYLIKTRGQQVTLSCSPISGHRSVSWYQQTPGQGLQFLFEYFSETQRNKGNFPGRFSGRQFSNSRSEMNVSTLELGDSALYLCASSLAETSGSTDAQYFGPGTRLTVL.